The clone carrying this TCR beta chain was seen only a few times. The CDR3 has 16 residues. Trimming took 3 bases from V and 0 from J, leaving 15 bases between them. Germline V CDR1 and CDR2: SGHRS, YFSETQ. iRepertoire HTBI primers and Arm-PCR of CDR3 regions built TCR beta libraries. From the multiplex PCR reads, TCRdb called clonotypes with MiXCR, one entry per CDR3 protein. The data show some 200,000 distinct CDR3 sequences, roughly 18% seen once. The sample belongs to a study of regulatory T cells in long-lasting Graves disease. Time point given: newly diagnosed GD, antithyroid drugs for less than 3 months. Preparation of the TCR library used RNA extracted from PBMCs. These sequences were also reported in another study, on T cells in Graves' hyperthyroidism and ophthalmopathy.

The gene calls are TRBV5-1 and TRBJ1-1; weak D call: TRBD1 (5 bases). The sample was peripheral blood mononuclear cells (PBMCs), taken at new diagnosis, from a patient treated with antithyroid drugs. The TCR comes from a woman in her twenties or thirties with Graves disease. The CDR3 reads CASSWGVGQMNTEAFF. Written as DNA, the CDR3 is TGCGCCAGCAGCTGGGGGGTGGGGCAGATGAACACTGAAGCTTTCTTT.